Each of the 22 T cell receptor beta chains below was sequenced from the same sample in a study of cytotoxic CD8 clonotypes in ibrutinib-treated CLL. Assay used: immunoSEQ multiplex PCR; TCRdb lists only in-frame clones, some missing. Among about 300,000 clones listed, around 77% were seen once. Sequencing used PBMCs, obtained at disease progression, from a patient treated with ibrutinib. These receptors were obtained from a human donor with chronic lymphocytic leukemia.

The rearrangement uses TRBV6-6 and TRBJ2-7; TRBD2 matches at 11 bases. Germline lookup yields CDR1 MNHNY and CDR2 SVGAGI (reference sequence). This CDR3 spans 16 amino acids. The trim removed 2 bases at V and 4 bases at J, leaving 7 bases unmatched. CDR3 amino acids: CASSYPTSGNIYEQYF. Written as DNA, the CDR3 is TGTGCCAGCAGTTACCCGACTAGCGGGAACATTTACGAGCAGTACTTC.

This clone occurred once. J is TRBJ2-1 and V is TRBV7-9, with TRBD1 matching 8 bases. This CDR3 is 15 amino acids long. Trimming at V came to 5 bases and at J to 0 bases, leaving 3 bases not matched to a gene. The germline V gene has CDR1 SEHNR and CDR2 FQNEAQ (reference sequence). CDR3 amino acids: CASSGTGGSYNEQFF. The CDR3, as DNA: TGTGCCAGCAGCGGAACAGGGGGCTCCTACAATGAGCAGTTCTTC.

This chain links TRBV4-3 with TRBJ2-7; 10 positions agree with TRBD2. Germline CDR1 is LGHNA and CDR2 is YSLEER. V gave up 0 bases and J gave up 3 bases; unmatched junction bases: 5. The CDR3 loop spans 16 amino acids. The CDR3 DNA reads TGCGCCAGCAGCCAAGATCTAGCGGGAGCAGACTACGAGCAGTACTTC. It yields the protein CASSQDLAGADYEQYF.

This sequence joins TRBV28 and TRBJ2-7, with D perhaps matching TRBD2 (5 bases). The V and J ends lost 5 bases and 6 bases respectively, with 17 bases between them. Per germline, CDR1 MDHEN and CDR2 SYDVKM. This CDR3 contains 14 residues. CDR3 amino acids: CASSPTYSALEQYF. The CDR3 DNA reads as TGTGCCAGCAGTCCCACTTATAGCGCGCTCGAGCAGTACTTC.

This sequence joins TRBV19 and TRBJ2-3; no clear D. Germline V gene sequence: CDR1 LNHDA, CDR2 SQIVND (reference sequence). This CDR3 has 12 amino acids. Between the trimmed V and J ends, which lost 4 bases and 4 bases, there was a span of 6 bases. The CDR3 DNA reads TGTGCCAGTAGTACCACCTCAGATACGCAGTATTTT. It specifies CASSTTSDTQYF.

This chain links TRBV7-2 with TRBJ2-7, with D possibly TRBD2 on 8 matching bases. V lost 2 bases to trimming and J lost 6 bases, with 17 bases between them. The CDR3 has 15 amino acids. The V gene's germline CDR1 is SGHTA and CDR2 FQGNSA. CDR3 DNA sequence: TGTGCCAGCAGCTTACGGGAGGGGGCTTTGCGCGAGCAGTACTTC. This translates into CASSLREGALREQYF.

The genes are TRBV4-3 and TRBJ2-2, with 8 positions matching TRBD2. Germline CDR1 and CDR2: LGHNA and YSLEER. This CDR3 is 18 amino acids long. The junction had 11 bases not matched to a gene; V was cut back by 0 bases and J by 5 bases. CDR3 protein: CASSQDLLLAGGTGELFF. The CDR3 DNA is TGCGCCAGCAGCCAAGATCTTTTACTGGCGGGAGGTACCGGGGAGCTGTTTTTT.

On this clone: Other DNA sequences within the sample encode an identical CDR3. This chain joins TRBV19 and TRBJ1-1; D might be TRBD1 (6 bases). The CDR3 runs to 15 residues. Germline V lookup: CDR1 LNHDA, CDR2 SQIVND (reference sequence). V gave up 2 bases and J gave up 1 base, with 11 bases separating them. CDR3 region: CASSINRGQNTEAFF. CDR3 DNA: TGTGCCAGTAGTATAAATAGGGGACAGAACACTGAAGCTTTCTTT.

The chain joins TRBV7-3 to TRBJ1-3; D is ambiguous. The germline V gene has CDR1 SGHTA and CDR2 FQGTGA. The CDR3 is made up of 18 amino acids. The ends were cut back, 1 base at V and 0 bases at J, with 16 bases in the middle. This chain's CDR3 is CASSLIGMANPSGNTIYF. CDR3 nucleotides: TGTGCCAGCAGCTTAATTGGGATGGCTAACCCCTCTGGAAACACCATATATTTT.

A remark on this clone: The sample contains more than one DNA sequence encoding this CDR3. V is TRBV29-1 and J is TRBJ1-1; a weak D match, TRBD1 (6 bases). Germline V gene data show CDR1 as SQVTM and CDR2 as ANQGSEA. This CDR3 contains 12 residues. Trimming shortened V by 3 bases and J by 2 bases, and 7 bases separated the two germline ends. The CDR3 reads CSVDRGNTEAFF. DNA for the CDR3: TGCAGCGTTGACAGGGGAAACACTGAAGCTTTCTTT. The full variable domain, in which reference TRBV29-1 and TRBJ1-1 provide the parts outside the CDR3, is SAVISQKPSRDICQRGTSLTIQCQVDSQVTMMFWYRQQPGQSLTLIATANQGSEATYESGFVIDKFPISRPNLTFSTLTVSNMSPEDSSIYLCSVDRGNTEAFFGQGTRLTVV.

This clone showed up many times. The chain links TRBV5-1 to TRBJ1-1; possible D gene TRBD1, 6 bases. This CDR3 has 15 amino acids. Trimming pared 0 bases from V and 8 bases from J, leaving 17 bases between. In germline, CDR1 is SGHRS, CDR2 YFSETQ. CDR3 bases: TGCGCCAGCAGCTTGGCCAGCAGGGGCTCAGGGGAAGCTTTCTTT. This sequence encodes CASSLASRGSGEAFF.

The rearrangement uses TRBV6-1 and TRBJ1-1; 7 nucleotides align to TRBD1. This CDR3 is 17 amino acids long. The junction had 7 bases not matched to a gene; V was cut back by 0 bases and J by 0 bases. Germline CDR1 MNHNS, CDR2 SASEGT. The CDR3 DNA sequence: TGTGCCAGCAGTGAAGCCCCAGGGGGAGCGGTGAACACTGAAGCTTTCTTT. Translating gives CASSEAPGGAVNTEAFF.

This rearrangement joins TRBV5-4 to TRBJ2-5; D perhaps matches TRBD2 (5 bases). CDR3 length: 13 residues. Trimming pared 1 base from V and 4 bases from J, leaving 8 bases between. The germline V gene encodes CDR1 SGHNT and CDR2 YYREEE (reference sequence). The DNA of the CDR3 is TGTGCCAGCAGCTTGTTCGAGGGAGAGACCCAGTACTTC. Translating gives CASSLFEGETQYF.

The chain has TRBV19 and TRBJ2-1, with a weak D call TRBD2 (6 bases). Trimming pared 5 bases from V and 6 bases from J, leaving 17 bases between. This CDR3 is built from 15 residues. Germline CDR1 LNHDA, CDR2 SQIVND (reference sequence). The CDR3 here is CASSRQEGRFNEQFF. The CDR3 DNA reads as TGTGCCAGTAGTCGCCAGGAGGGGAGATTCAATGAGCAGTTCTTC.

The chain is built from TRBV29-1 and TRBJ2-5; D gene uncertain. The CDR3 is 11 residues long. With 5 bases removed from V and 3 bases from J, the gap between germline ends came to 7 bases. Per germline, CDR1 SQVTM and CDR2 ANQGSEA. DNA for the CDR3: TGCAGCGTTTCCACCAAAGAGACCCAGTACTTC. Translation gives CSVSTKETQYF.

The chain links TRBV6-1 to TRBJ2-2; no firm D call. The CDR3 runs 13 residues. V lost 4 bases and J 5 bases, leaving 8 bases between the germline ends. Germline V CDR1 and CDR2: MNHNS, SASEGT. CDR3 sequence: CASSGPQTGELFF. CDR3 in DNA: TGTGCCAGCAGTGGCCCCCAGACCGGGGAGCTGTTTTTT.

The chain links TRBV20-1 to TRBJ2-3, with D tentatively TRBD2 (6 bases). Germline V gives CDR1 DFQATT, CDR2 SNEGSKA (reference sequence). There are 11 residues in the CDR3. V dropped 7 bases and J dropped 3 bases, with 8 bases sitting between them. The CDR3: CSGRGTDTQYF. CDR3 nucleotides: TGCAGTGGACGGGGGACAGATACGCAGTATTTT.

This clone has a single count. CDR3 in DNA: TGCAGCGTTGAAGATCCGGCAGGGTTAAAAAACATTCAGTACTTC. The encoded protein is CSVEDPAGLKNIQYF. The V gene is TRBV29-1, the J gene TRBJ2-4; possibly TRBD1 for D (5 bases). V lost 0 bases to trimming and J lost 4 bases, with 13 bases between them. Germline V gene lookup returns CDR1 SQVTM and CDR2 ANQGSEA. The length of the CDR3 is 15 residues.

The chain joins TRBV10-3 to TRBJ1-2; the D is unclear. Per germline, CDR1 ENHRY and CDR2 SYGVKD. V was trimmed by 0 bases and J by 7 bases, leaving 15 bases between them. This CDR3 contains 15 residues. The CDR3 DNA sequence: TGTGCCATCAGTGAGTCAGCTCGACGCCTAGGTGGCTACACCTTC. This translates into CAISESARRLGGYTF.

The chain recombines TRBV9 with TRBJ2-2; 9 bases agree with TRBD1. Germline V lookup: CDR1 SGDLS, CDR2 YYNGEE. The CDR3 is 16 residues long. Trimming took 4 bases from V and 6 from J; bases not matched to a gene: 10. CDR3 protein: CASSTPGQGPAGELFF. The CDR3 DNA is TGTGCCAGCAGCACCCCGGGACAGGGCCCGGCCGGGGAGCTGTTTTTT. Full variable domain (rest looked up from reference TRBV9 and TRBJ2-2): DSGVTQTPKHLITATGQRVTLRCSPRSGDLSVYWYQQSLDQGLQFLIQYYNGEERAKGNILERFSAQQFPDLHSELNLSSLELGDSALYFCASSTPGQGPAGELFFGEGSRLTVL.

The rearrangement joins TRBV6-5 to TRBJ1-1; D gene uncertain. This CDR3 contains 15 residues. Germline assignment: CDR1 MNHEY and CDR2 SVGAGI. V lost 3 bases and J 0 bases, leaving 11 bases between the germline ends. CDR3 DNA: TGTGCCAGCAGTTATGGCCACCCATTGAACACTGAAGCTTTCTTT. Translated: CASSYGHPLNTEAFF.

This clone was seen only a few times. The chain is built from TRBV29-1 and TRBJ1-5; D not resolved. Germline values: CDR1 SQVTM, CDR2 ANQGSEA. Deletions cut 4 bases from V and 4 bases from J, with 11 bases between. The CDR3 is 13 amino acids. The CDR3 sequence is CSVVLSPNQPQHF. CDR3 in DNA: TGCAGCGTTGTATTGTCACCTAATCAGCCCCAGCATTTT.